The clone carrying this T cell receptor beta chain was found a few times. In TCRdb, the RT-PCR reads were re-called with MiXCR into one record per CDR3 protein. The sample carries more than 500,000 distinct CDR3 sequences, about 10% recorded once. The data belong to a study of response to subunit inactivated influenza vaccine. V lost 4 bases and J lost 15; bases outside the gene matches: 14. The CDR3 is 14 residues long. Germline CDR1 KGHSH, CDR2 LQKENI. These sequences were also reported in another study, on T cells expressing NK-cell markers. That source adds: TCR beta libraries carry UMIs added by 5'RACE template switching.

This clonotype was obtained from a man aged 50 to 59 who received an inactivated influenza vaccine. The J gene is TRBJ2-1, the V gene TRBV18; 8 bases match TRBD1. This sample comprised PBMCs from blood, obtained on the day of vaccination. CDR3 sequence: CASSQFEAGGNRFF. CDR3 DNA sequence: TGTGCCAGCTCACAGTTTGAGGCAGGGGGCAACCGGTTCTTC.